The 20 T cell receptor beta chains in this list originate from one sample, sequenced in a study of blood T cells in healthy people across ages. A second PCR, run for about 7 to 11 cycles, used a sample-barcoded 5' primer plus a J-beta primer mix. MiXCR was run by TCRdb on the 5' RACE reads, yielding one entry per CDR3 protein. The table has approximately 760,000 distinct CDR3 sequences, 20% to 25% seen once. The same data also went into a second study, on T cells of mothers and their children.

Sequencing used blood. Source of these receptors: a boy aged 5-17 years in good health.

The CDR3 region is CASNFGGQGVIDTQYF. CDR3 in DNA: TGTGCCAGCAACTTTGGGGGGCAGGGGGTGATAGATACGCAGTATTTT. The chain combines TRBV28 with TRBJ2-3, with D perhaps TRBD1 (7 bases). From germline, CDR1 is MDHEN and CDR2 SYDVKM. V gave up 7 bases and J gave up 5 bases, with 22 bases separating them. The CDR3 has 16 amino acids. Full variable domain (rest looked up from reference TRBV28 and TRBJ2-3): DVKVTQSSRYLVKRTGEKVFLECVQDMDHENMFWYRQDPGLGLRLIYFSYDVKMKEKGDIPEGYSVSREKKERFSLILESASTNQTSMYLCASNFGGQGVIDTQYFGPGTRLTVL.

V and J are TRBV7-2 and TRBJ2-4; 7 nucleotides match TRBD2. J lost 0 bases, V lost 5 bases, and 25 bases had no gene match. The germline V gene encodes CDR1 SGHTA and CDR2 FQGNSA. The CDR3 runs 22 residues. The CDR3 loop is CASSRAGLYARSQTVAKNIQYF. The CDR3 DNA is TGTGCCAGCAGCCGAGCGGGACTCTATGCACGGAGCCAAACAGTAGCCAAAAACATTCAGTACTTC. The full variable domain, in which reference TRBV7-2 and TRBJ2-4 provide the parts outside the CDR3, is GAGVSQSPSNKVTEKGKDVELRCDPISGHTALYWYRQSLGQGLEFLIYFQGNSAPDKSGLPSDRFSAERTGGSVSTLTIQRTQQEDSAVYLCASSRAGLYARSQTVAKNIQYFGAGTRLSVL.

The J gene is TRBJ2-7, the V gene TRBV7-9, with D possibly being TRBD1 (6 bases). Per germline, CDR1 SEHNR and CDR2 FQNEAQ (reference sequence). This CDR3 contains 13 residues. V was cut by 5 bases and J by 3 bases, with 11 bases left in between. The CDR3 DNA sequence: TGTGCCAGCAGCCCCGCGGACAGCTACGAGCAGTACTTC. Residues: CASSPADSYEQYF.

This clonotype appeared a few times. The chain has TRBV27 and TRBJ2-7; possibly TRBD2 for D (5 bases). The germline CDR1 and CDR2 sequences are MNHEY and SMNVEV (reference sequence). V lost 5 bases to trimming and J lost 5 bases, with 13 bases between them. This CDR3 is built from 13 residues. The CDR3 here is CASSLGSSNEQYF. The CDR3 DNA follows: TGTGCCAGCAGTCTGGGGTCTAGCAACGAGCAGTACTTC.

The rearrangement uses TRBV7-3 and TRBJ1-1; 8 bases match TRBD1. V shed 5 bases, J shed 3 bases, and the junction held 5 bases outside the gene matches. CDR1 SGHTA and CDR2 FQGTGA come from the germline V gene. CDR3 size: 14 residues. DNA of the CDR3: TGTGCCAGCAGCCACGCAGGGGGCGACACTGAAGCTTTCTTT. It yields the protein CASSHAGGDTEAFF. The entire variable domain, with the rest obtained from reference TRBV7-3 and TRBJ1-1, is as follows: GAGVSQTPSNKVTEKGKYVELRCDPISGHTALYWYRQSLGQGPEFLIYFQGTGAADDSGLPNDRFFAVRPEGSVSTLKIQRTERGDSAVYLCASSHAGGDTEAFFGQGTRLTVV.

J is TRBJ2-7 and V is TRBV20-1, with TRBD1 identical over 10 bases. Germline CDR1 is DFQATT and CDR2 is SNEGSKA (reference sequence). V shed 3 bases and J 2 bases; nucleotides not matched to a gene: 7. This CDR3 comprises 15 residues. Here the CDR3 DNA reads TGCAGTGCTAGCCCGGGACAGGGGATTACCTACGAGCAGTACTTC. Encoded protein: CSASPGQGITYEQYF.

The chain combines TRBV12-3 or TRBV12-4 with TRBJ2-5, with D possibly TRBD2 on 5 matching bases. The end of the DNA fits TRBJ2-7 better, so the J call may be wrong. CDR3 length equals 14 residues. The CDR3 DNA follows: TGTGCCAGCAGACCTAAGGAGGCGTCCTACGAGCAGTACTTC. It codes for CASRPKEASYEQYF.

The count of this clonotype is one. A read error may account for a junction end that differs from germline. The V gene is TRBV20-1, the J gene TRBJ2-1, with 9 positions matching TRBD2. This CDR3 has 17 residues. Germline V lookup: CDR1 DFQATT, CDR2 SNEGSKA (reference sequence). The CDR3 nucleotides are TGCGGTGCTAGAGATCCGGTTAGCGGGAGTATGTTTGGTGAGCAGTTCTTC. It codes for CGARDPVSGSMFGEQFF.

This chain uses TRBV7-2 with TRBJ2-1, with a possible D match to TRBD1 (5 bases). CDR1 is SGHTA and CDR2 is FQGNSA in the germline V gene. The CDR3 sequence is 13 residues long. Trimming removed 6 bases from V and 8 bases from J, with 14 bases in between. The CDR3 DNA is TGTGCCAGCAGGAAAAAGGGGATGGATGAGCAGTTCTTC. It yields the protein CASRKKGMDEQFF.

The chain carries TRBV10-1 and TRBJ2-1; 13 bases fit TRBD2. V shed 3 bases and J 5 bases; nucleotides not matched to a gene: 7. The CDR3 runs to 17 residues. From germline, CDR1 is WNHNN and CDR2 SYGVQD (reference sequence). Here the CDR3 reads CASSDPLLAGGDNEQFF. CDR3 DNA: TGCGCCAGCAGTGACCCCCTACTAGCGGGAGGGGACAATGAGCAGTTCTTC.

This chain uses TRBV6-5 with TRBJ2-1, with 9 bases matching TRBD1. The tail of the sequence fits TRBJ2-7 better, so the J call may be wrong. Germline CDR1 and CDR2: MNHEY and SVGAGI. This CDR3 contains 15 residues. The DNA of the CDR3 is TGTGCCAGCAGCACTGAAGGGACAGGGCCCTACGAGCAGTACTTC. Protein sequence: CASSTEGTGPYEQYF.

V and J are TRBV5-1 and TRBJ1-2; no clear D gene. Trimming took off 7 bases at V and 4 bases at J, with 11 bases between the two ends. The CDR3 covers 12 residues. CDR1 is SGHRS, CDR2 YFSETQ, per germline. CDR3 DNA: TGCGCCAGCGGCGATCAGTCCTATGGCTACACCTTC. This encodes CASGDQSYGYTF.

The chain is built from TRBV7-9 and TRBJ2-5, with 8 bases matching TRBD2. The CDR3 has 13 residues. The junction had 6 bases not matched to a gene; V was cut back by 5 bases and J by 7 bases. Germline V gene lookup returns CDR1 SEHNR and CDR2 FQNEAQ (reference sequence). The CDR3 DNA reads TGTGCCAGCAGCCCGACTAGCGCCGTGACCCAGTACTTC. Its translation is CASSPTSAVTQYF.

This clonotype was observed a few times. This rearrangement joins TRBV10-3 to TRBJ2-3; no clear D gene. Trimming shortened V by 2 bases and J by 0 bases, and 6 bases separated the two germline ends. Germline V gene lookup returns CDR1 ENHRY and CDR2 SYGVKD. This CDR3 has 14 amino acids. CDR3 region: CAISEDRSTDTQYF. CDR3 sequence (DNA): TGTGCCATCAGTGAGGACCGAAGCACAGATACGCAGTATTTT.

The sample holds a few counts of this clonotype. The CDR3 here is CATQTQGYQPQHF. CDR3 nucleotides: TGTGCCACCCAAACCCAGGGTTATCAGCCCCAGCATTTT. The chain uses TRBV6-2 or TRBV6-3 and TRBJ1-5; D is perhaps TRBD1 (5 bases). Trimming stripped 10 bases from V and 5 bases from J, with 15 bases between. The V gene's germline CDR1 is MNHEY and CDR2 SVGEGT. This CDR3 comprises 13 residues.

The V gene is TRBV4-1, the J gene TRBJ2-2, with D perhaps being TRBD1 or TRBD2 (5 bases each). Germline V gene lookup returns CDR1 MGHRA and CDR2 YSYEKL. This CDR3 comprises 13 residues. Trimming removed 2 bases at V and 6 bases at J, with 7 bases between. CDR3: CASSQRGPGELFF. DNA of the CDR3: TGCGCCAGCAGCCAACGGGGCCCCGGGGAGCTGTTTTTT.

This clonotype was counted between two and nine times. This rearrangement joins TRBV29-1 to TRBJ2-6, with D possibly being TRBD2 (5 bases). The CDR3 has 13 amino acids. CDR1 is SQVTM, CDR2 ANQGSEA, per germline. With 5 bases removed from V and 2 bases from J, the gap between germline ends came to 7 bases. The CDR3 region is CSVSGAGANVLTF. Written as DNA, the CDR3 is TGCAGCGTTTCCGGGGCTGGGGCCAACGTCCTGACTTTC.

The rearrangement links TRBV19 to TRBJ2-3; TRBD2 matches at 12 bases. The germline gives CDR1 LNHDA, CDR2 SQIVND (reference sequence). CDR3 length: 15 residues. After removal of 5 bases from V and 2 bases from J, the junction contained 2 bases not matched to a gene. CDR3 DNA: TGTGCCAGTAGTGGACTAGCGGGGACCACAGATACGCAGTATTTT. It encodes CASSGLAGTTDTQYF.

The rearrangement uses TRBV20-1 and TRBJ2-7, with D possibly called TRBD1 or TRBD2 (5 bases each). Germline V gene data show CDR1 as DFQATT and CDR2 as SNEGSKA (reference sequence). The CDR3 contains 13 residues. The ends were cut back, 4 bases at V and 5 bases at J, with 15 bases in the middle. The CDR3 coding sequence is TGCAGTGCTACGGACCGGGACGGGAACGAGCAGTACTTC. This encodes CSATDRDGNEQYF.

V and J are TRBV7-9 and TRBJ1-1, with a weak D call TRBD1 (5 bases). The CDR3 covers 16 residues. Germline values: CDR1 SEHNR, CDR2 FQNEAQ (reference sequence). V shed 3 bases and J shed 3 bases, with 17 bases lying between them. CDR3 region: CASSFTHRGRDTEAFF. The CDR3 coding sequence is TGTGCCAGCAGCTTCACCCATAGGGGTCGAGACACTGAAGCTTTCTTT.